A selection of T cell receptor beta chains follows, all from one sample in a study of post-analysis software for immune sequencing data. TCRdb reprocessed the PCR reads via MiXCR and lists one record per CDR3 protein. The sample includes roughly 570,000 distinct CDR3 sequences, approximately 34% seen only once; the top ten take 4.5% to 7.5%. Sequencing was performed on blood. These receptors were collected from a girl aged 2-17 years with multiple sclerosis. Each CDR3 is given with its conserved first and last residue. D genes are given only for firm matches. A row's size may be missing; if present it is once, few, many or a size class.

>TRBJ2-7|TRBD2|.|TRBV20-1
CSATPAIAGSREQYF
TGCAGTGCTACCCCAGCGATAGCGGGGTCCCGGGAGCAGTACTTC
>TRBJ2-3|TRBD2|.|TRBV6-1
CASKQAGADTQYF
TGTGCCAGCAAGCAAGCGGGGGCAGATACGCAGTATTTT
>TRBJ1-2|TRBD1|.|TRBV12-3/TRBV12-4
CASTPGGGYGYTF
TGTGCCAGCACCCCAGGGGGTGGGTATGGCTACACCTTC
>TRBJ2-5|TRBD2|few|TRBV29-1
CSASSLAGAKQETQYF
TGCAGCGCGTCATCACTAGCGGGGGCCAAACAAGAGACCCAGTACTTC
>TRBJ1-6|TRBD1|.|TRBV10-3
CAISESGQPNSPLHF
TGTGCCATCAGTGAGTCGGGACAGCCTAATTCACCCCTCCACTTT
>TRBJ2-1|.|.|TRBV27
CASSQTGRSSYNEQFF
TGTGCCAGCAGTCAGACAGGCCGGAGCTCCTACAATGAGCAGTTCTTC
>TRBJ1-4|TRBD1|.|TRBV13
CASSSRGTGDEKLFF
TGTGCCAGCAGCTCCAGAGGGACAGGAGACGAAAAACTGTTTTTT
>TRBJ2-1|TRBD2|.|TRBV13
CASSLGGVWLSSYNEQFF
TGTGCCAGCAGCTTGGGGGGGGTTTGGCTCTCATCCTACAATGAGCAGTTCTTC
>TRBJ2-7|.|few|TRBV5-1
CASSLVLASEQYF
TGCGCCAGCAGCTTGGTACTAGCTAGCGAGCAGTACTTC
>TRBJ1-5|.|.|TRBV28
CASSLVLGNQPQHF
TGTGCCAGCAGTTTGGTGTTGGGTAATCAGCCCCAGCATTTT
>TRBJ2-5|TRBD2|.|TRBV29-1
CSVGLSRIGLEQYF
TGCAGCGTTGGATTATCGAGAATTGGACTAGAGCAGTACTTC
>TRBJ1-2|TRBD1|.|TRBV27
CASSSFRTGGNYGYTF
TGTGCCAGCAGTTCCTTCCGGACAGGGGGCAACTATGGCTACACCTTC
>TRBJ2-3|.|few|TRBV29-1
CSALDSTDTQYF
TGCAGCGCATTGGACAGCACAGATACGCAGTATTTT
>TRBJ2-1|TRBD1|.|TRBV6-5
CASSYTGGADNEQFF
TGTGCCAGCAGTTATACAGGGGGCGCCGACAATGAGCAGTTCTTC
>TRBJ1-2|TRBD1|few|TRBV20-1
CSAHLQGAFNYGYTF
TGCAGTGCGCATCTTCAGGGGGCTTTTAACTATGGCTACACCTTC
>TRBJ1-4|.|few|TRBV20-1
CSARDLGLAEKLFF
TGCAGTGCTAGAGATTTAGGACTCGCGGAAAAACTGTTTTTT
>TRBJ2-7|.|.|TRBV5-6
CASSLLGRKTFDEQYF
TGTGCCAGCAGCTTGTTAGGGCGAAAGACGTTCGACGAGCAGTACTTC